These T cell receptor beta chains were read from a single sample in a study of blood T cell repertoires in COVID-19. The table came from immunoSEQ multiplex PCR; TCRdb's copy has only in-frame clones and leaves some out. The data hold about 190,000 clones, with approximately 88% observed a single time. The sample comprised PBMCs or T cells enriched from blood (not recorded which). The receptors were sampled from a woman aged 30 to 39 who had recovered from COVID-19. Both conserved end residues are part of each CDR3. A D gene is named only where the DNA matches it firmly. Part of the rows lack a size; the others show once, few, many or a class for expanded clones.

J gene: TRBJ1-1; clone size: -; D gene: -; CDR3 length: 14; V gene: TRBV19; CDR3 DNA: TGTGCCAGTAGTATAGGCGGGGTAGACACTGAAGCTTTCTTT; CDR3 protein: CASSIGGVDTEAFF
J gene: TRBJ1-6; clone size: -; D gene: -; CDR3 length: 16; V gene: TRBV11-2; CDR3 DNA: TGTGCCAGCAGCTTAGAGGCTCAGGTCGATAATTCACCCCTCCACTTT; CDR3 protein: CASSLEAQVDNSPLHF
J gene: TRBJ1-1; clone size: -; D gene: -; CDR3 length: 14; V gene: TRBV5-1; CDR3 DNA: TGCGCCAGCAGCGTTGGCAGATCAGGGGCTGAAGCTTTCTTT; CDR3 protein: CASSVGRSGAEAFF
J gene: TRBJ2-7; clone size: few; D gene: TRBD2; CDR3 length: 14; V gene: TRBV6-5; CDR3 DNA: TGTGCCAGCAGTTACTCAGCGGGGCCCTACGAGCAGTACTTC; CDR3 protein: CASSYSAGPYEQYF
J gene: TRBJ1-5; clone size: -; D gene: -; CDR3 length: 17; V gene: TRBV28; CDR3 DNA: TGTGCCAGCAGTTTGGGGGGGCTTCCCCGGACCAATCAGCCCCAGCATTTT; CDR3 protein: CASSLGGLPRTNQPQHF
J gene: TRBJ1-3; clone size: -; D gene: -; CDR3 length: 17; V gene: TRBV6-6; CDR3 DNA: TGTGCCAGCAGTCAGATATTGCGGCAGGGGAAGGGAAACACCATATATTTT; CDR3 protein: CASSQILRQGKGNTIYF
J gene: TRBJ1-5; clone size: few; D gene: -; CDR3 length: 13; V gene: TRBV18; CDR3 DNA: TGTGCCAGCTCACCAGTTTCCGATCAGCCCCAGCATTTT; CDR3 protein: CASSPVSDQPQHF
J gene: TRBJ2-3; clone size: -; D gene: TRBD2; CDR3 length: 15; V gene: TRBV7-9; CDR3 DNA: TGTGCCAGCAGCTTGGCGGGAGCTGGCACAGATACGCAGTATTTT; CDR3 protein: CASSLAGAGTDTQYF
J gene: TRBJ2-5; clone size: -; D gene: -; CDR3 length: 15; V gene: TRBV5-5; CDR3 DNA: TGTGCCAGCAGCACCCTAGACGGGGGTTTGGTGACCCAGTACTTC; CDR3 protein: CASSTLDGGLVTQYF
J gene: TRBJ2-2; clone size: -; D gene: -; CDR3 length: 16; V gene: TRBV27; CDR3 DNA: TGTGCCAGCAGTCGAATGGAGGGAGTTTTAACCGGGGAGCTGTTTTTT; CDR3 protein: CASSRMEGVLTGELFF
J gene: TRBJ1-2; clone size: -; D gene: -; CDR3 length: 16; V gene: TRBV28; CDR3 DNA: TGTGCCAGCAGTGACAGCGAAATTCTCCTTAACTATGGCTACACCTTC; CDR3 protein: CASSDSEILLNYGYTF
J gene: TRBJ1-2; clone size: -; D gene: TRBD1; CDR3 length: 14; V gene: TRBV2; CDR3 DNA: TGTGCCAGCAGTGAGACAGGGGCACTCTATGGCTACACCTTC; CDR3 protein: CASSETGALYGYTF
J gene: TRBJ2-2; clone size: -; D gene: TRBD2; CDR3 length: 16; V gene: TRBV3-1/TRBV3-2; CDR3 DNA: TGTGCCAGCAGCCGATTCTCGGGAGGTAACGCCGGGGAGCTGTTTTTT; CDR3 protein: CASSRFSGGNAGELFF
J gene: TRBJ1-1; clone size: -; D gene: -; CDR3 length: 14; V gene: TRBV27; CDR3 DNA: TGTGCCAGCAGAGGGGGTTTAGGGCGAACTGAAGCTTTCTTT; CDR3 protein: CASRGGLGRTEAFF
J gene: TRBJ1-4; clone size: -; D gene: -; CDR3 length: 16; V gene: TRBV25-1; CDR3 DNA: TGTGCCAGCTCTGACGGGGGGCGTGGGGCTAATGAAAAACTGTTTTTT; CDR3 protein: CASSDGGRGANEKLFF
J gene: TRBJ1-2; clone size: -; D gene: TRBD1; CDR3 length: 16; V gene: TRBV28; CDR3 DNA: TGTGCCAGCAGACCGGGACAGGGGATGTATTACTATGGCTACACCTTC; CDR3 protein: CASRPGQGMYYYGYTF
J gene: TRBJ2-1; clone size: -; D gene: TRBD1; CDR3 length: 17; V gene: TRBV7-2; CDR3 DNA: TGTGCCAGCAGCTTAGTCGCGCGACAGGGGGCTAGCAATGAGCAGTTCTTC; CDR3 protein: CASSLVARQGASNEQFF
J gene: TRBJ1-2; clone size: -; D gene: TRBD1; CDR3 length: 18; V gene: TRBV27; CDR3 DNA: TGTGCCAGCAGTTTACTGACACGGACTGGACAGGGGAACTATGGCTACACCTTC; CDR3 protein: CASSLLTRTGQGNYGYTF
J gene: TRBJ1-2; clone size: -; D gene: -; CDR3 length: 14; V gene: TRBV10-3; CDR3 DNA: TGTGCCATCAGTGAGTCCGGGGGGGGATATGGCTACACCTTC; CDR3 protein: CAISESGGGYGYTF
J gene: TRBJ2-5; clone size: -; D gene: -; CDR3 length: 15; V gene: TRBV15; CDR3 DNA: TGTGCCACCAGCAGAGATCGGGTGGATCAAGAGACCCAGTACTTC; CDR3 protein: CATSRDRVDQETQYF
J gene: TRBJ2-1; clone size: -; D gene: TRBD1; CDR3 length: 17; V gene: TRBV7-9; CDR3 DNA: TGTGCCAGCAGCTTAGCGCTAGACGCGGGACAGGCGCATGAGCAGTTCTTC; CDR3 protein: CASSLALDAGQAHEQFF
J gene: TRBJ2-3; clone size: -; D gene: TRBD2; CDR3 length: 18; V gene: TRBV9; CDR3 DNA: TGTGCCAGCAGCCCCCCCCGACTAGCGGGAGGCCGCACAGATACGCAGTATTTT; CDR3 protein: CASSPPRLAGGRTDTQYF
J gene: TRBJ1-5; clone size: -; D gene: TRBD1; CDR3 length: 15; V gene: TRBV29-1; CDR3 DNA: TGCAGCGTCGTCATAGGGACAGGGCGGGATCAGCCCCAGCATTTT; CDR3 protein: CSVVIGTGRDQPQHF
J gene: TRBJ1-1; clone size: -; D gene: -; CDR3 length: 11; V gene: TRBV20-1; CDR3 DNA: TGCAGTGCTCTTCTGGCCCCTGAAGCTTTCTTT; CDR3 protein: CSALLAPEAFF
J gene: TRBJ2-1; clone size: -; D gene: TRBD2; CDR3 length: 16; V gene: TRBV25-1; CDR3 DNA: TGTGCCAGCAGTGAACGGGCGGGAGTTGGATACAATGAGCAGTTCTTC; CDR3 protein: CASSERAGVGYNEQFF
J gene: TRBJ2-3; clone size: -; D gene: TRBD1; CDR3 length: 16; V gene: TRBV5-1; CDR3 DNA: TGCGCCAGCAGCTTGGGGGGGAACAGGGGAACAGATACGCAGTATTTT; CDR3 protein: CASSLGGNRGTDTQYF
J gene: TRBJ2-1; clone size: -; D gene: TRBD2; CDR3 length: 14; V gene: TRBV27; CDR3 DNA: TGTGCCAGCAGTTTTGAGCGGGGTTACAATGAGCAGTTCTTC; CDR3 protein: CASSFERGYNEQFF
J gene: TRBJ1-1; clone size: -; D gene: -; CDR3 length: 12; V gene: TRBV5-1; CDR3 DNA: TGCGCCAGCAGCCTACCCCACACTGAAGCTTTCTTT; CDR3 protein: CASSLPHTEAFF
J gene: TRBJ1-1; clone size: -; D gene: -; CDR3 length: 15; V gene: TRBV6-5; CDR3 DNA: TGTGCCAGCAGTTACTCACAGGGTTTGCGGACTGAAGCTTTCTTT; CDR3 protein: CASSYSQGLRTEAFF
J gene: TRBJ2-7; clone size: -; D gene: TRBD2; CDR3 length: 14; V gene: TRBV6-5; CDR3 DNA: TGTGCCAGTAGATCTAGCGGGCTACCCTACGAGCAGTACTTC; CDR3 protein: CASRSSGLPYEQYF
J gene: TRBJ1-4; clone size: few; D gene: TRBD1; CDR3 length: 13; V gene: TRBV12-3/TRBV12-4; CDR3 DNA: TGTGCCAGCAGCTTGGGACAGAATGAAAAACTGTTTTTT; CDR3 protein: CASSLGQNEKLFF
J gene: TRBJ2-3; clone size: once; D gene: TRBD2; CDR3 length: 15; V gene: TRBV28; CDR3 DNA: TGTGCCATCTCCGGGACTAGCGGGGGGACAGATACGCAGTATTTT; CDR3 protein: CAISGTSGGTDTQYF
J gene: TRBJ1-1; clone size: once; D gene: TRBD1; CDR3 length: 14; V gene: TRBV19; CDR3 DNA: TGTGCCAGTAGTATCCAGGGACAGAACCCCGAAGCTTTCTTT; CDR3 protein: CASSIQGQNPEAFF
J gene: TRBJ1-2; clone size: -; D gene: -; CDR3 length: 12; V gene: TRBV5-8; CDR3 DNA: TGTGCCAGCAGCTTTCGGGGGACTGGCTACACCTTC; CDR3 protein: CASSFRGTGYTF
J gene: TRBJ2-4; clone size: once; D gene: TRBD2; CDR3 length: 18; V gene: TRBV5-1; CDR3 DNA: TGCGCCAGCAGCCGGACAGGGACTAGCGGGAGTACCAAAAACATTCAGTACTTC; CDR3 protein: CASSRTGTSGSTKNIQYF
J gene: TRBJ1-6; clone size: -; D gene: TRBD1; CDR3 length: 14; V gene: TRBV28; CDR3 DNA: TGTGCCAGCAGCTTGGGACAGGGGGATTCACCCCTCCACTTT; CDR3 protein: CASSLGQGDSPLHF
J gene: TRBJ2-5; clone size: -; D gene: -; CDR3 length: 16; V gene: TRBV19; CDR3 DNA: TGTGCCAGCCTTGGCTTCACAGGAAAGCATCAAGAGACCCAGTACTTC; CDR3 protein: CASLGFTGKHQETQYF
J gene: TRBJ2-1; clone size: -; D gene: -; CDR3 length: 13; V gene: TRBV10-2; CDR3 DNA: TGCGCCAGCCGTCCCTCACTCTACAATGAGCAGTTCTTC; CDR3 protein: CASRPSLYNEQFF
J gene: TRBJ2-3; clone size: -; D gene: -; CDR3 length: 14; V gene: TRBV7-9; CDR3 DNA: TGTGCCAGCAGCCGTTCGTTCAGCACAGATACGCAGTATTTT; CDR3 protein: CASSRSFSTDTQYF
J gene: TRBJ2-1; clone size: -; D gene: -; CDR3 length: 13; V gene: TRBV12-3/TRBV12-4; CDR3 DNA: TGTGCCAGCAGTCCCGACTTCTCCAATGAGCAGTTCTTC; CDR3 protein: CASSPDFSNEQFF
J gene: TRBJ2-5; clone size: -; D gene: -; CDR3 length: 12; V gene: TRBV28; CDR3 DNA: TGTGCCAGCAGGGGGGCCGGGGAGACCCAGTACTTC; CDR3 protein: CASRGAGETQYF
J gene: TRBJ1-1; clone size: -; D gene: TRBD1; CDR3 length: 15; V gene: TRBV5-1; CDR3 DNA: TGCGCCAGCAACCACCCTGACAGGGTGAACACTGAAGCTTTCTTT; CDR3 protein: CASNHPDRVNTEAFF
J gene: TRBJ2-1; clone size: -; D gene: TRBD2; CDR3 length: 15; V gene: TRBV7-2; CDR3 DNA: TGTGCCAGCAGCTGGGAGGCTAGCGGGAGCTATGAGCAGTTCTTC; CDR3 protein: CASSWEASGSYEQFF
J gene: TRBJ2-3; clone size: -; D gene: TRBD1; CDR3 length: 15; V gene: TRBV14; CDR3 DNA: TGTGCCAGCAGCCGAATGACAGGGTTAAGAGATACGCAGTATTTT; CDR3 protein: CASSRMTGLRDTQYF
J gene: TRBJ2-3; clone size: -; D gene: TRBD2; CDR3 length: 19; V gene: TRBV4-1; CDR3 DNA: TGCGCCAGCAGCCAAGAACGCCTCTCAGCGGGGGGGCGGGCAGATACGCAGTATTTT; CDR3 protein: CASSQERLSAGGRADTQYF
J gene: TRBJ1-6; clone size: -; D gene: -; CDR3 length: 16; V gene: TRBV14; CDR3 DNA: TGTGCCAGCAGCCAAGGGAGATCTCTTGCGGGTTCACCCCTCCACTTT; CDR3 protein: CASSQGRSLAGSPLHF
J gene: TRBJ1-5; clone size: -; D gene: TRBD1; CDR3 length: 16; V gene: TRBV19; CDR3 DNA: TGTGCCAGTAGTATTATAGACAGGGGGCGGGGTCAGCCCCAGCATTTT; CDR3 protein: CASSIIDRGRGQPQHF
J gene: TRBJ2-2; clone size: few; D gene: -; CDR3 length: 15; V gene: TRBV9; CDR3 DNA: TGTGCCAGCAGCGTTGGGTGGGGGCCGGCCGGGGAGCTGTTTTTT; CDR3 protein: CASSVGWGPAGELFF
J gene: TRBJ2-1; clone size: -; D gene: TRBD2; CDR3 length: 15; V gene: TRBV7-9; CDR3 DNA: TGTGCCAGCAGTCCTGGGGGACTAGTAACGAATGAGCAGTTCTTC; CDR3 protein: CASSPGGLVTNEQFF
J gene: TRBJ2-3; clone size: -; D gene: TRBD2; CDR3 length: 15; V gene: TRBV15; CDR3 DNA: TGTGCCACCAGTACGGGTGGCGGGAGTACAGATACGCAGTATTTT; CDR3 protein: CATSTGGGSTDTQYF
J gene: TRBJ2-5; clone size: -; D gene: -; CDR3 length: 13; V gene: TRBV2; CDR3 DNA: TGTGCCAGCAGTGATTTCCGCCAAGAGACCCAGTACTTC; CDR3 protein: CASSDFRQETQYF